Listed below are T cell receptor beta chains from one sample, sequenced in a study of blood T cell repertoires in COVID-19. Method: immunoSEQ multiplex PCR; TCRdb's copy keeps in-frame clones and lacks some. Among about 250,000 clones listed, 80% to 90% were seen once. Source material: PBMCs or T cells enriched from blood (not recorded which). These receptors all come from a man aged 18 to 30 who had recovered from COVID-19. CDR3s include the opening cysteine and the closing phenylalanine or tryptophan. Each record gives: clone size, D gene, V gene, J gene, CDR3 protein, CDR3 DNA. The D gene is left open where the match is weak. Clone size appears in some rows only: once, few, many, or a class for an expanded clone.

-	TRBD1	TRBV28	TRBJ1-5	CASSDPGTGAEPQHF	TGTGCCAGCAGTGACCCCGGGACAGGGGCTGAGCCCCAGCATTTT
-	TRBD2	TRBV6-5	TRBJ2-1	CATQIGLAGNNEQFF	TGTGCCACCCAGATCGGACTAGCGGGGAACAATGAGCAGTTCTTC
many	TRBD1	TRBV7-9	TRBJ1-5	CASSLVSGTVNQPQHF	TGTGCCAGCAGCTTAGTCTCCGGGACAGTCAATCAGCCCCAGCATTTT
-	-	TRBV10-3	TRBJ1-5	CAISRSGSGNQPQHF	TGTGCCATCAGTCGCTCGGGGTCGGGCAATCAGCCCCAGCATTTT
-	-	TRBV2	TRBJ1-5	CASMNRVGDQPQHF	TGTGCCAGCATGAACAGGGTGGGGGATCAGCCCCAGCATTTT
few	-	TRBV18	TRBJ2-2	CASSPRRELTGELFF	TGTGCCAGCTCACCACGGAGGGAGTTAACCGGGGAGCTGTTTTTT
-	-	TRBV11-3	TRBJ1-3	CASSHRWSSGNTIYF	TGTGCCAGCAGCCACAGGTGGTCCTCTGGAAACACCATATATTTT
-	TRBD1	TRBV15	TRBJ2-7	CATSRRDSSYEQYF	TGTGCCACCAGCCGCCGGGACAGTTCCTACGAGCAGTACTTC
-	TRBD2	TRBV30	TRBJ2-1	CAWSGDTGYFSGRANEQFF	TGTGCCTGGAGTGGGGACACCGGTTATTTTAGCGGGAGGGCCAATGAGCAGTTCTTC
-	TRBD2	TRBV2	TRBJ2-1	CATTPSGGYYNEQFF	TGTGCCACCACGCCAAGCGGGGGGTATTACAATGAGCAGTTCTTC
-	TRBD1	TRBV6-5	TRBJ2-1	CASSTQGEPYNEQFF	TGTGCCAGCAGTACACAGGGGGAGCCGTACAATGAGCAGTTCTTC
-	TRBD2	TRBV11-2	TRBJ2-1	CASSVERGSHSYNEQFF	TGTGCCAGCAGCGTTGAACGCGGGAGTCACTCCTACAATGAGCAGTTCTTC
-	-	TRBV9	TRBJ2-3	CASSVVAGDGSDTQYF	TGTGCCAGCAGCGTAGTTGCGGGCGACGGGTCAGATACGCAGTATTTT
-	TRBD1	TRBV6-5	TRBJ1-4	CASKDRGLSEKLFF	TGTGCCAGCAAGGACAGGGGGCTGAGTGAAAAACTGTTTTTT
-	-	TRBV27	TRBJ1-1	CASSSRSGEAFF	TGTGCCAGCAGTTCCCGGTCGGGAGAAGCTTTCTTT
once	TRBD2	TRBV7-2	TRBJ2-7	CASSLALLAGEQYF	TGTGCCAGCAGCTTAGCGCTCCTAGCGGGCGAGCAGTACTTC
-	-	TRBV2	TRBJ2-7	CASSGVAGNYEQYF	TGTGCCAGCAGTGGCGTTGCGGGAAACTACGAGCAGTACTTC
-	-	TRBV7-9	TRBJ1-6	CASSSGLNSPLHF	TGTGCCAGCAGCTCGGGTCTAAATTCACCCCTCCACTTT
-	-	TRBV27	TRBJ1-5	CASASGRGYQPQHF	TGTGCCAGCGCATCAGGCAGGGGTTATCAGCCCCAGCATTTT
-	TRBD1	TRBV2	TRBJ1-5	CASSVWQGAMYSNQPQHF	TGTGCCAGCAGTGTTTGGCAGGGGGCGATGTATAGCAATCAGCCCCAGCATTTT
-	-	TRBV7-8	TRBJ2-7	CASSVPQAPYEQYF	TGTGCCAGCAGCGTGCCCCAGGCCCCTTACGAGCAGTACTTC
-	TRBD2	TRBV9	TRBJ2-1	CASSALAGYSYNEQFF	TGTGCCAGCAGCGCCTTAGCGGGCTACTCCTACAATGAGCAGTTCTTC
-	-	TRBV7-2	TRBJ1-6	CASRHHREGSPLHF	TGTGCCAGCAGACATCACAGGGAGGGATCACCCCTCCACTTT
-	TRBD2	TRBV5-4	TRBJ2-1	CASSARGLAGQNEQFF	TGTGCCAGCAGCGCCAGAGGACTAGCGGGTCAGAATGAGCAGTTCTTC
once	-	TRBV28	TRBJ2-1	CASSPTGSNEQFF	TGTGCCAGCAGCCCAACAGGGTCCAATGAGCAGTTCTTC
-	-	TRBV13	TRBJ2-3	CASTRGRPSTDTQYF	TGTGCCAGCACAAGGGGGAGACCTAGCACAGATACGCAGTATTTT
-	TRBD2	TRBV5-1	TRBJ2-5	CASSLELAGALETQYF	TGCGCCAGCAGCTTGGAGTTAGCGGGAGCTTTAGAGACCCAGTACTTC
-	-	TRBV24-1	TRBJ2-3	CATSDASTDTQYF	TGTGCCACCAGTGATGCTAGTACAGATACGCAGTATTTT
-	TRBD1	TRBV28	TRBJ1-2	CASSSTGGADYGYTF	TGTGCCAGCAGTTCAACAGGGGGAGCGGACTATGGCTACACCTTC
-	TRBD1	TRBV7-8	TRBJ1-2	CASSVSGTGHYGYTF	TGTGCCAGCAGCGTCTCCGGGACAGGGCACTATGGCTACACCTTC
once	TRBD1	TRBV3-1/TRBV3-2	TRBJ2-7	CASSPRQGAGEQYF	TGTGCCAGCAGCCCCCGACAGGGGGCCGGGGAGCAGTACTTC
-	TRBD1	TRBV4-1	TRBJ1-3	CASSQDFRTGVLPIYF	TGCGCCAGCAGCCAAGATTTTCGGACAGGGGTTCTCCCCATATATTTT
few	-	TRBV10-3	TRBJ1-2	CAISESSTKGYTF	TGTGCCATCAGTGAGTCCAGTACGAAGGGCTACACCTTC
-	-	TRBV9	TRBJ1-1	CASSVGRGGAGKTEAFF	TGTGCCAGCAGCGTAGGCCGCGGAGGGGCAGGGAAAACTGAAGCTTTCTTT
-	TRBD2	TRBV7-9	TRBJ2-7	CASSLEVAGKYEQYF	TGTGCCAGCAGCTTAGAGGTAGCGGGAAAGTACGAGCAGTACTTC
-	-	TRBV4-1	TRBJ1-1	CASSHGGGMDTEAFF	TGCGCCAGCAGCCATGGGGGGGGCATGGACACTGAAGCTTTCTTT
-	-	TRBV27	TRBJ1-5	CASQQASNQPQHF	TGTGCGAGCCAGCAGGCATCGAATCAGCCCCAGCATTTT
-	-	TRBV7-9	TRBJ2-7	CASSRSSGLGPYEQYF	TGTGCCAGCAGCCGATCGTCGGGTTTGGGTCCCTACGAGCAGTACTTC
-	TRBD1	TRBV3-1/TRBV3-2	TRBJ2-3	CASSQFTGGKGTDTQYF	TGTGCCAGCAGCCAATTTACAGGGGGCAAGGGCACAGATACGCAGTATTTT
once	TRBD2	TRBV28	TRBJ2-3	CASTPLRERTDTQYF	TGTGCCAGCACCCCTTTGCGGGAGAGAACAGATACGCAGTATTTT
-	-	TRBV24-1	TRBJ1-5	CATTLTGCNQPQHF	TGTGCCACCACCTTGACAGGTTGCAATCAGCCCCAGCATTTT
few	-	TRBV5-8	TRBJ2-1	CASSSTSKPPNEQFF	TGTGCCAGCAGCTCGACTAGTAAGCCACCAAATGAGCAGTTCTTC
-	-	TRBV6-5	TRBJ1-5	CASILMGQGTPQHF	TGTGCCAGCATCCTGATGGGGCAGGGGACGCCCCAGCATTTT
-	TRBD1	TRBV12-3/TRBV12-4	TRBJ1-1	CASRRQGEAFF	TGTGCCAGCAGGAGACAGGGTGAAGCTTTCTTT
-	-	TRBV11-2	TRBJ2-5	CASSLGGEETQYF	TGTGCCAGCAGCTTAGGGGGGGAAGAGACCCAGTACTTC
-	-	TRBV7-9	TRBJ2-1	CASSSLLSYNEQFF	TGTGCCAGCAGCTCACTACTCTCCTACAATGAGCAGTTCTTC
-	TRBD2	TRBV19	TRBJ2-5	CASSSVFVRGGQETQYF	TGTGCCAGTAGTTCCGTCTTCGTCCGGGGGGGCCAAGAGACCCAGTACTTC
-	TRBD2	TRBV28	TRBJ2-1	CASSDPTSGKYNEQFF	TGTGCCAGCAGTGACCCGACTAGCGGGAAATACAATGAGCAGTTCTTC
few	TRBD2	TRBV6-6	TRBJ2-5	CASSKTSGPQETQYF	TGTGCCAGCAGTAAGACTAGCGGACCACAAGAGACCCAGTACTTC
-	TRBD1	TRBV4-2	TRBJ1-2	CASSQDPAGGGGYTF	TGTGCCAGCAGCCAAGATCCAGCAGGGGGAGGTGGCTACACCTTC
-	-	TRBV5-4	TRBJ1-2	CASSGGGGLNYGYTF	TGTGCCAGCAGCGGTGGCGGGGGATTGAACTATGGCTACACCTTC
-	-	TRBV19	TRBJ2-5	CASRFRGGQETQYF	TGTGCCAGTAGGTTCAGGGGTGGCCAAGAGACCCAGTACTTC
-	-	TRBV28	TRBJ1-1	CASSSSTEAFF	TGTGCCAGCAGTTCGAGTACTGAAGCTTTCTTT
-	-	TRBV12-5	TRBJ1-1	CASGTPGVNTEAFF	TGTGCTAGTGGGACCCCCGGGGTGAACACTGAAGCTTTCTTT
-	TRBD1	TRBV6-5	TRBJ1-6	CASRPGQGTGSPLHF	TGTGCCAGCAGACCGGGACAGGGCACAGGTTCACCCCTCCACTTT
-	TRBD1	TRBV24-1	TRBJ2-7	CATSEAGTANSYEQYF	TGTGCCACCAGTGAGGCCGGGACAGCAAACTCCTACGAGCAGTACTTC
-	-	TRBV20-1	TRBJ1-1	CSASSVVEAFF	TGCAGTGCTAGTTCGGTCGTCGAAGCTTTCTTT